A selection of T cell receptor beta chains follows, all from one sample in a study of blood T cell repertoires in COVID-19. Sequencing used immunoSEQ multiplex PCR; TCRdb keeps in-frame clones, though not all of them. The table includes tens of thousands of clones, around 80% detected once. Sequences were obtained from peripheral blood. These receptors came from a human donor in a cohort sampled during active COVID-19. The CDR3 runs from the conserved cysteine through the conserved F or W. A D gene is named only where the DNA matches it firmly. Only part of the rows carry a size: once, few, many, or a class if the clone is expanded.

DNA,CDR3,V,size,length,D,J
TGTGCCAGCAGCCAAGACAGGGGACCATTCTACGAGCAGTACTTC,CASSQDRGPFYEQYF,TRBV3-1/TRBV3-2,.,15,.,TRBJ2-7
TGTGCTAGTGGTTTGCCAGGGGCACGACTGAAGACTGGGGCCAACGTCCTGACTTTC,CASGLPGARLKTGANVLTF,TRBV12-5,few,19,.,TRBJ2-6
TGTGCCAGCAGCGTAGAAACAGGGGGCACCTACGAGCAGTACTTC,CASSVETGGTYEQYF,TRBV9,.,15,TRBD1,TRBJ2-7
TGCGCCAGCAGCCCGACAGGGGCCCAAGAGACCCAGTACTTC,CASSPTGAQETQYF,TRBV5-1,.,14,TRBD1,TRBJ2-5
TGTGCCAGCTCACCACAAGACAGGGAGAATTCACCCCTCCACTTT,CASSPQDRENSPLHF,TRBV18,.,15,TRBD1,TRBJ1-6
TGCGCCAGCAGCCAAGAGCTGGCCGAGGTAGCGGGGGTCCAAGAGACCCAGTACTTC,CASSQELAEVAGVQETQYF,TRBV4-1,.,19,TRBD2,TRBJ2-5
TGTGCCAGCAGCCCTTCAGCGGGGCGGGGAGAGACCCAGTACTTC,CASSPSAGRGETQYF,TRBV5-5,.,15,TRBD2,TRBJ2-5
TGCGCCAGCAGCCAATCCCGGACTAGCGGGGGGGCTCTAGATACGCAGTATTTT,CASSQSRTSGGALDTQYF,TRBV4-1,.,18,TRBD2,TRBJ2-3
TGTGCCAGCAGTAGCTATTACGAGCAGTACTTC,CASSSYYEQYF,TRBV12-3/TRBV12-4,.,11,.,TRBJ2-7
TGCGCCAGCAGCGTCGGGGGACAGGGTGTTTCACCCCTCCACTTT,CASSVGGQGVSPLHF,TRBV5-1,.,15,TRBD1,TRBJ1-6
TGTGCCAGCAGTTTTTTAACATTCGCGAACACCGGGGAGCTGTTTTTT,CASSFLTFANTGELFF,TRBV27,.,16,.,TRBJ2-2
TGTGCCAGCAGTTTATCCCCCCGGGAGCCCCAGCATTTT,CASSLSPREPQHF,TRBV27,.,13,.,TRBJ1-5
TGTGCCACCAGCAGAGAATTGACACCGCTTGAAAAACTGTTTTTT,CATSRELTPLEKLFF,TRBV15,.,15,.,TRBJ1-4
TGCGCCAGCAGCCCCGGGACAGCGAACACCGGGGAGCTGTTTTTT,CASSPGTANTGELFF,TRBV5-1,.,15,TRBD1,TRBJ2-2
TGTGCCAGCAGTTACCGACAGGGCTCCCTGAACACTGAAGCTTTCTTT,CASSYRQGSLNTEAFF,TRBV5-5,.,16,TRBD1,TRBJ1-1
TGTGCCAGCAGTACAGAGTTTAATGAAAAACTGTTTTTT,CASSTEFNEKLFF,TRBV2,.,13,.,TRBJ1-4
TGTGCCAGCGGCAGGACTCACCGGGCCGACACTGAAGCTTTCTTT,CASGRTHRADTEAFF,TRBV4-2,.,15,.,TRBJ1-1
TGTGCCAGCACCACGCGGCTCCCAGCTGCAACTAATGAAAAACTGTTTTTT,CASTTRLPAATNEKLFF,TRBV18,.,17,.,TRBJ1-4
TGCGCCAGCAGCAACACCACAGTTCCTCTATTAGGCTACACCTTC,CASSNTTVPLLGYTF,TRBV5-1,.,15,.,TRBJ1-2
TGTGCCAGCAGCTTGTATGGGCAGGGTAAATTAGATACGCAGTATTTT,CASSLYGQGKLDTQYF,TRBV5-4,.,16,.,TRBJ2-3
TGTGCCTGGGGGACAGGAGGAGATACGCAGTATTTT,CAWGTGGDTQYF,TRBV30,few,12,TRBD1,TRBJ2-3
TGTGCCAGCAGCCTAAGGGGGGGGGCGGGGTCCAATCCCTACGAGCAGTACTTC,CASSLRGGAGSNPYEQYF,TRBV7-8,once,18,.,TRBJ2-7
TGTGCCAGCAGGGCACTCAGGACAGCCTATGGCTACACCTTC,CASRALRTAYGYTF,TRBV11-2,.,14,.,TRBJ1-2
TGTGCCAGCTCCCCAGGGGGGGCGGGGGTGAACACTGAAGCTTTCTTT,CASSPGGAGVNTEAFF,TRBV18,.,16,TRBD1,TRBJ1-1
TGTGCCAGCAGCTTAACAGCGGGGGTACGGGAGCAGTACTTC,CASSLTAGVREQYF,TRBV11-3,.,14,TRBD2,TRBJ2-7
TGCGCCAGCAGCCAAACCGGGACAGTCTCCTACGAGCAGTACTTC,CASSQTGTVSYEQYF,TRBV4-1,.,15,TRBD1,TRBJ2-7
TGTGCTAGCAGCTTGAGGAGGGGGGGCCGGGAGACCCAGTACTTC,CASSLRRGGRETQYF,TRBV7-7,.,15,.,TRBJ2-5
TGCCGCGGGCGCCCGGGGGGGGGCGGCACTGAAGCTTTCTTT,CRGRPGGGGTEAFF,TRBV29-1,.,14,.,TRBJ1-1
TGTGCCATCAGTGGGAAACTGGCGGGGCGCTCCTACGAGCAGTACTTC,CAISGKLAGRSYEQYF,TRBV10-3,.,16,.,TRBJ2-7
TGTGCCAGCAGTGAAGGGACAGTGGGCATTCAGTACTTC,CASSEGTVGIQYF,TRBV6-1,.,13,.,TRBJ2-4
TGTGCCTGGAGTGGTACAGGGGGCGGAGATACGCAGTATTTT,CAWSGTGGGDTQYF,TRBV30,.,14,TRBD1,TRBJ2-3
TGCGCCAGCAGCTTGGACAGAAACGAAAAACTGTTTTTT,CASSLDRNEKLFF,TRBV5-1,.,13,.,TRBJ1-4
TGCAGCGTTGTTGGGACAGGGTTAGTCGCGGAGACCCAGTACTTC,CSVVGTGLVAETQYF,TRBV29-1,.,15,TRBD1,TRBJ2-5
TGTGCCAGCAGCTCCGGGACAGGGCTGGGGAACACTGAAGCTTTCTTT,CASSSGTGLGNTEAFF,TRBV5-4,.,16,TRBD1,TRBJ1-1
TGTGCCAGCAGCTTGGCAGGGGATGAAGCTTTCTTT,CASSLAGDEAFF,TRBV5-6,once,12,.,TRBJ1-1
TGTGCCAGCAGTGCCTTAGGGACAGGGGCAAGGTACGAGCAGTACTTC,CASSALGTGARYEQYF,TRBV6-1,few,16,TRBD1,TRBJ2-7
TGTGCCAGCAGCTTACTGTCCAATCAGCCCCAGCATTTT,CASSLLSNQPQHF,TRBV7-9,.,13,.,TRBJ1-5
TGTGCCAGCAGCTTAGGGGACTTGGAGCAGTTCTTC,CASSLGDLEQFF,TRBV11-2,.,12,.,TRBJ2-1
TGTGCCACCAGCAGCGGACTAGCGGGGGTGGGGACCCAGTACTTC,CATSSGLAGVGTQYF,TRBV15,.,15,TRBD2,TRBJ2-5
TGTGCCAGCAGCGCAGGGGGCACAGGGGTCAATCAGCCCCAGCATTTT,CASSAGGTGVNQPQHF,TRBV9,.,16,TRBD1,TRBJ1-5
TGTGCCAGCAGTGAATTAAGGGGGATCACCTATAATTCACCCCTCCACTTT,CASSELRGITYNSPLHF,TRBV6-1,many,17,.,TRBJ1-6
TGTGCCAGCAGCCTCGCTCCGGGTAATGAGCAGTTCTTC,CASSLAPGNEQFF,TRBV11-2,.,13,.,TRBJ2-1